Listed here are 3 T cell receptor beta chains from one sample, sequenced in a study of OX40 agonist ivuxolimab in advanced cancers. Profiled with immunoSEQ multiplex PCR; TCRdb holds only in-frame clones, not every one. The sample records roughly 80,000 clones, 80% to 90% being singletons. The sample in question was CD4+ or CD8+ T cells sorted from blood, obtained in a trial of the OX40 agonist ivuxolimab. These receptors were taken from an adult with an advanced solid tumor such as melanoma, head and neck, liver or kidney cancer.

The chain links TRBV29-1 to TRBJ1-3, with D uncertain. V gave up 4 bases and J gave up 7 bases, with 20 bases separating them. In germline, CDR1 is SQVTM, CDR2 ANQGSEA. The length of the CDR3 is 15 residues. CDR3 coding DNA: TGCAGCGTTGTATGGACGGGGATTAATAGCAACACCATATATTTT. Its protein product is CSVVWTGINSNTIYF.

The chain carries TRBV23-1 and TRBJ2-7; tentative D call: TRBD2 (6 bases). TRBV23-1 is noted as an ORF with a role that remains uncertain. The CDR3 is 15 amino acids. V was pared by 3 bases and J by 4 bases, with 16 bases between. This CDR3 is CASSQGKGGWYEQYF. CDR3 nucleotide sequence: TGCGCCAGCAGTCAGGGAAAGGGAGGCTGGTACGAGCAGTACTTC.

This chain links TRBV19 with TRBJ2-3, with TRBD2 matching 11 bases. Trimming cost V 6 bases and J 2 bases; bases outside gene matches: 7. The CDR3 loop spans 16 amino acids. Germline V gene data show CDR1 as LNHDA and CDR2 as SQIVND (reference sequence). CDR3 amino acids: CASRGLAGGHTDTQYF. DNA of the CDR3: TGTGCCAGTAGAGGCCTAGCGGGGGGCCACACAGATACGCAGTATTTT.